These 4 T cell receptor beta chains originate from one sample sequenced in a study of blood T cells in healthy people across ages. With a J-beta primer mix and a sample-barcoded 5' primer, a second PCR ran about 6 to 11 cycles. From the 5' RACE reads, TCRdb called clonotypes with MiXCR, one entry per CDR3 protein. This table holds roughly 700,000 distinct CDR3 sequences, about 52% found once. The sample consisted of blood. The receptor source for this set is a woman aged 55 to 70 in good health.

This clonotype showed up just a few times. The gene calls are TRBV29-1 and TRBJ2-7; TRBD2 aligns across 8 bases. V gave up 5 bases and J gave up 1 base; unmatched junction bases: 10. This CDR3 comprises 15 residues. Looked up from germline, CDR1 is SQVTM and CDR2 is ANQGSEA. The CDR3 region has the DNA TGCAGCGTTCTCTTGGCGGGAGGCCGGTCCTACGAGCAGTACTTC. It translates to CSVLLAGGRSYEQYF.

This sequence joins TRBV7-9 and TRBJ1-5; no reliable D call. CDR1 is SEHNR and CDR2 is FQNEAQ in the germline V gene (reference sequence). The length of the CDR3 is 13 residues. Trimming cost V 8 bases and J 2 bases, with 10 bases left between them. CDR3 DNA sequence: TGTGCCAGCGGCCAGGCGGGCAATCAGCCCCAGCATTTT. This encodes CASGQAGNQPQHF.

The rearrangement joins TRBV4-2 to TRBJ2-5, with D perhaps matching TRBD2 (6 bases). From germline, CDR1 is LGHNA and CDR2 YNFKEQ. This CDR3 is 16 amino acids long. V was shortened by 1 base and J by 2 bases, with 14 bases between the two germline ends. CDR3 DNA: TGTGCCAGCAGCCAAGTTGAGGGAGGAATACAAGAGACCCAGTACTTC. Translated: CASSQVEGGIQETQYF.

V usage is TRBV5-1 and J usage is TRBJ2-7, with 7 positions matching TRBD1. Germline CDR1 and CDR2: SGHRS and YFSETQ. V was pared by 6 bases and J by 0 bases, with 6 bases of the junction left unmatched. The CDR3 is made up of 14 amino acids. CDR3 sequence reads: CASTGQAHSYEQYF. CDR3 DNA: TGCGCCAGCACCGGACAGGCTCACTCCTACGAGCAGTACTTC. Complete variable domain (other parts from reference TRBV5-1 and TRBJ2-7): KAGVTQTPRYLIKTRGQQVTLSCSPISGHRSVSWYQQTPGQGLQFLFEYFSETQRNKGNFPGRFSGRQFSNSRSEMNVSTLELGDSALYLCASTGQAHSYEQYFGPGTRLTVT.